The entry that follows covers one T cell receptor beta chain sequence. Its specificity is unknown. The CDR3 runs 20 residues. CDR1 LNHNV and CDR2 YYDKDF come from the germline V gene (reference sequence). The J segment lost 0 bases and the V segment lost 0 bases, leaving 12 bases of the junction unmatched. These data come from a study of shared clonotypes between healthy human individuals. Whole-study results and caveats: Generation of non-shared clonotypes was less probable than generation of clonotypes shared by all four donors. Some naive CD4 clonotypes, roughly 4.5%, turned up in common across four donors.

Here immunoSEQ multiplex PCR was the method, and the copy in TCRdb shows in-frame clones only, minus some. This sample has approximately 2,300,000 clones, with 80% to 95% found just once. The sample comprised naive CD4+ T cells from PBMCs. Specified subset: CD45RA+ positively selected. This sequence was found in a man younger than 35 in good health. Some clones in this sample may be carry-over from other donors' samples. The rearrangement joins TRBV15 to TRBJ2-1, with TRBD2 matching over 9 bases. CDR3 DNA sequence: TGTGCCACCAGCAGAGATCGAGGTGGGCTAGCGGGACGCTCCTACAATGAGCAGTTCTTC. Amino acids: CATSRDRGGLAGRSYNEQFF.